The clone carrying this TCR beta chain showed up just once. What it binds is unknown. The record originates from a study of OX40 agonist ivuxolimab in advanced cancers. Study information: Patients were infused with ivuxolimab every 2 weeks at 0.01 to 10 mg/kg. Two cutaneous melanoma patients and one hepatocellular carcinoma patient, three in all, had partial responses. Overall study findings and caveats: The average count of expanded clones was higher among CD8+ T cells than among CD4+. Dose levels from 0.1 to 3.0 mg/kg saw CD4+ and CD8+ blood T cells expand clonally by week 6.

The germline CDR1 and CDR2 sequences are MNHEY and SMNVEV (reference sequence). V lost 2 bases, J lost 0 bases, and 8 bases lay in between. The CDR3 is made up of 15 amino acids. Some clones are missing from TCRdb's copy, which holds only in-frame ones; the method was immunoSEQ multiplex PCR. The repertoire has about 19,000 clones, roughly 80% of them found once; the top ten carry approximately 22%. The source of this sequence is an adult with an advanced solid tumor such as melanoma, head and neck, liver or kidney cancer. V and J are TRBV27 and TRBJ2-1; maybe TRBD1 (5 bases). This specimen consisted of CD4+ or CD8+ T cells sorted from blood, obtained in a trial of the OX40 agonist ivuxolimab. CDR3 coding DNA: TGTGCCAGCAGTTTACAAGGGGTCTCCTACAATGAGCAGTTCTTC. It encodes CASSLQGVSYNEQFF.